This T cell receptor beta chain was captured by sequencing in a study of identifying expanded T cells in peripheral blood (dated by TCRdb to the late 2010s). Turning to the overall study: Separate aliquots of the same genomic DNA pool were sequenced to produce technical replicates, and four replicates were compared in pairs.

TCRbeta CDR3 regions were profiled with the immunoSEQ Assay using bias-controlled multiplex PCR amplification of genomic DNA. The paper's processing steps were these. To quantify the absolute abundance of each unique TCRbeta CDR3 region, the sequences were collapsed and filtered. Differential abundance was tested with two models: a binomial (Fisher-equivalent) model and a beta-binomial model that adds time-dependent variance fitted from healthy donors. Clones with fewer than 5 combined templates were removed, and differential abundance was called for clones with a Benjamini-Hochberg FDR below 0.01. Beta-binomial variance was modeled as a function of total template count across the two samples using the form v = (b*log(k)+a)^2. Not all clones reach the TCRdb copy of this immuneACCESS table, which keeps in-frame sequences only. Checked studies attribute under half of the gap to unresolved V genes and leave the rest unexplained. Clone size and the V and J calls come from that table; the DNA yielded D and trimming. The sample records about 100,000 clones, around 85% of which are singletons. 15% to 20% of the sample is held by the ten biggest clonotypes.

Details on this clone: Its antigen is currently not known. Base-call qualities are not available, and no considerably larger clone is one nucleotide away.

Results and caveats for the whole study, not just this receptor: The beta-binomial model significantly reduced the number of clones called differentially abundant and the false-positive rate across all healthy-donor time intervals. In all healthy donors, the variance in clone template counts between samples taken about 14 days apart rose significantly as total template count increased. The authors expected that over much longer intervals, such as months to years, biological variance in healthy repertoires might increase even further. About 1.2 differentially abundant clones were flagged by the binomial model between technical replicates, whereas about 15 and 19 were flagged over roughly two weeks and four weeks, respectively.

During the collection period, no immune events, such as infections, were documented for the healthy donors. Time-dependent variance in a beta-binomial model of T-cell clone differential abundance was calibrated using healthy-donor blood repertoires as a training cohort. The training cohort included 10 or so healthy donors, of whom 3 were female and 7 were male. The donors were between roughly 29 and 65 years old, with an average age of approximately 45 years. Whole blood was collected from each healthy donor at three time points spaced roughly two weeks apart and obtained from a commercial supplier. Genomic DNA was extracted from unsorted whole blood for immunosequencing. The cysteine opens and the phenylalanine closes a CDR3 of 15 amino acids. The sequence is cut down to CDR3 DNA, 45 bases in frame from base 1. V is pared back by 8 bases and J by 5 bases, with 22 bases lying between the germline termini. Per the germline V gene, MNHEY is the CDR1 and SVGAGI is the CDR2.

Sequencing was done on a sample of blood. This clonotype was obtained from a person aged 18 to 69 in good health. This chain joins TRBV6-5 to TRBJ2-7, with TRBD2 tentatively as D gene (6 bases match). The CDR3 sequence is CASSPGGRTINEQYF. The bases are TGTGCCAGCTCCCCCGGAGGGAGGACAATCAACGAGCAGTACTTC.